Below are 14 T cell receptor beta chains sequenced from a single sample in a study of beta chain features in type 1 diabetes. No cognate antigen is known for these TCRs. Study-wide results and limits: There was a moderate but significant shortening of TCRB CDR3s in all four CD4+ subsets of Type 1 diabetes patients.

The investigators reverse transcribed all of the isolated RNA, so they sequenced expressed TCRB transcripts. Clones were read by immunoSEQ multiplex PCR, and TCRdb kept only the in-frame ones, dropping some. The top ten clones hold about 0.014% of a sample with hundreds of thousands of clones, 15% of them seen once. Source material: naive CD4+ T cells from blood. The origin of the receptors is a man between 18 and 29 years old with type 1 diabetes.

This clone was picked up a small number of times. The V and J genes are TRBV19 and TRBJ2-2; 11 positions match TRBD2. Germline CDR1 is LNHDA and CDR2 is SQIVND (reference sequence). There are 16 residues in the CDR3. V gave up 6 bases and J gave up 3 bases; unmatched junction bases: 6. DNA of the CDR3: TGTGCCAGTAGGTCAACTAGCGGGAGATACACCGGGGAGCTGTTTTTT. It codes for CASRSTSGRYTGELFF. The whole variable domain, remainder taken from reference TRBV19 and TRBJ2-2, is DGGITQSPKYLFRKEGQNVTLSCEQNLNHDAMYWYRQDPGQGLRLIYYSQIVNDFQKGDIAEGYSVSREKKESFPLTVTSAQKNPTAFYLCASRSTSGRYTGELFFGEGSRLTVL.

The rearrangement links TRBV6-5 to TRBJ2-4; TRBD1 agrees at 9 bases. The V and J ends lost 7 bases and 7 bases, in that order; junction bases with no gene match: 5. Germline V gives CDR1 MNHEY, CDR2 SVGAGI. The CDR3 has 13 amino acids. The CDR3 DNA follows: TGTGCCAGCAAAAGACAGGGGGGTAACATTCAGTACTTC. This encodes CASKRQGGNIQYF.

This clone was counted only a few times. The CDR3 is CAWIGTGAPYEQYF. Here the CDR3 DNA reads TGTGCCTGGATTGGGACAGGGGCTCCCTACGAGCAGTACTTC. V usage is TRBV30 and J usage is TRBJ2-7; 10 positions match TRBD1. The length of the CDR3 is 14 residues. Germline loops: CDR1 GTSNPN, CDR2 SVGIG (reference sequence). V gave up 4 bases and J gave up 2 bases; unmatched junction bases: 5.

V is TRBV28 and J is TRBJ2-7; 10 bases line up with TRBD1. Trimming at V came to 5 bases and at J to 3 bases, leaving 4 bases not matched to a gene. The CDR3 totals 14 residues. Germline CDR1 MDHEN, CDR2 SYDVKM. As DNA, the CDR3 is TGTGCCAGCAGTCCAGGGACAGGGGTCTACGAGCAGTACTTC. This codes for CASSPGTGVYEQYF.

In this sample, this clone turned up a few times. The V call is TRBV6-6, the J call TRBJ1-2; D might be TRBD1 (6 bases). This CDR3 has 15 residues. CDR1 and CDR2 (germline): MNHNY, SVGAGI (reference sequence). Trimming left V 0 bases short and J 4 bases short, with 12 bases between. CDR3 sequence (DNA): TGTGCCAGCAGTTACTCCGACAGGTCGGGCTATGGCTACACCTTC. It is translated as CASSYSDRSGYGYTF.

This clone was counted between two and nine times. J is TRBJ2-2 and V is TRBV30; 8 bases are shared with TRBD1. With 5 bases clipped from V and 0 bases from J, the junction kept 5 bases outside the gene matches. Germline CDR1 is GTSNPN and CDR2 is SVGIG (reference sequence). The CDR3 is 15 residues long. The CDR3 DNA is TGTGCCTGGGACAGGACAGGGCCGAACACCGGGGAGCTGTTTTTT. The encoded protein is CAWDRTGPNTGELFF.

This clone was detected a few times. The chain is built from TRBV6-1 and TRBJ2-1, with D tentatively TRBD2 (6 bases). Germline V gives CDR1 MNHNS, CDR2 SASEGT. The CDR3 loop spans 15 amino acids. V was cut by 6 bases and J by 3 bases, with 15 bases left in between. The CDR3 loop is CASRNAGLRYNEQFF. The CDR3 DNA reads TGTGCCAGCAGGAACGCGGGACTCCGCTACAATGAGCAGTTCTTC.

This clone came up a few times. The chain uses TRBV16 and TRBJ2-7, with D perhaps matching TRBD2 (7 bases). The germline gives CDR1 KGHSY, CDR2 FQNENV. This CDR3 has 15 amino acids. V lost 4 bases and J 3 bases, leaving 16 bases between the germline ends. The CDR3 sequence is CASSLGRGGIYEQYF. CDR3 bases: TGTGCCAGCAGCCTCGGTAGGGGGGGCATCTACGAGCAGTACTTC.

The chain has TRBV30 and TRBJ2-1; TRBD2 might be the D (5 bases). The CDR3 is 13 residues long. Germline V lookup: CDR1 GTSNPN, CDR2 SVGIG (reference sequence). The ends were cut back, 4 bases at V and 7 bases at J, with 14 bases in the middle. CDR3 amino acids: CAWTSASNNEQFF. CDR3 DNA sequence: TGTGCCTGGACATCCGCTAGCAATAATGAGCAGTTCTTC. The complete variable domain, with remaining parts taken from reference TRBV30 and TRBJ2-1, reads SQTIHQWPATLVQPVGSPLSLECTVEGTSNPNLYWYRQAAGRGLQLLFYSVGIGQISSEVPQNLSASRPQDRQFILSSKKLLLSDSGFYLCAWTSASNNEQFFGPGTRLTVL.

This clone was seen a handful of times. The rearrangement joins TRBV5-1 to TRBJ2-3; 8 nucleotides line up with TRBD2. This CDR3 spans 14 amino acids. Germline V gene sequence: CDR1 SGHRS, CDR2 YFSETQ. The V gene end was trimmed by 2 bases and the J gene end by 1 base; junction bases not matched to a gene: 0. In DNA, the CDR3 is TGCGCCAGCAGCTTTAGCGGGGGCACAGATACGCAGTATTTT. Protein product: CASSFSGGTDTQYF. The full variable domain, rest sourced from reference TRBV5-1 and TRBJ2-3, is KAGVTQTPRYLIKTRGQQVTLSCSPISGHRSVSWYQQTPGQGLQFLFEYFSETQRNKGNFPGRFSGRQFSNSRSEMNVSTLELGDSALYLCASSFSGGTDTQYFGPGTRLTVL.

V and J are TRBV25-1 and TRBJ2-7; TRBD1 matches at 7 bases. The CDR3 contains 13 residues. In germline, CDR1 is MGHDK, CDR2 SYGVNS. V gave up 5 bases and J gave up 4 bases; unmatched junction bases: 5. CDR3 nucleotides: TGTGCCAGCAGTTACAGGGGACGGTACGAGCAGTACTTC. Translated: CASSYRGRYEQYF.

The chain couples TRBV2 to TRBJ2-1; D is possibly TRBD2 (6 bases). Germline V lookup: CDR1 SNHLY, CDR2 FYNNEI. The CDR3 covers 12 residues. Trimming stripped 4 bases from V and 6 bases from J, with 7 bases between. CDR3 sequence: CASSVGGNEQFF. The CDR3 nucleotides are TGTGCCAGCAGTGTCGGGGGCAATGAGCAGTTCTTC. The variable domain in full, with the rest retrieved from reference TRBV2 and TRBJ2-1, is EPEVTQTPSHQVTQMGQEVILRCVPISNHLYFYWYRQILGQKVEFLVSFYNNEISEKSEIFDDQFSVERPDGSNFTLKIRSTKLEDSAMYFCASSVGGNEQFFGPGTRLTVL.

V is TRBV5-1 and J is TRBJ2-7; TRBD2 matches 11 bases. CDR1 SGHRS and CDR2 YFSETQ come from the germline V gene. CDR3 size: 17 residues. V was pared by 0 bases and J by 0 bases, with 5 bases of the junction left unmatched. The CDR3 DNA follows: TGCGCCAGCAGCTTGGGACTAGCGGGGCGTGACTCCTACGAGCAGTACTTC. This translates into CASSLGLAGRDSYEQYF.

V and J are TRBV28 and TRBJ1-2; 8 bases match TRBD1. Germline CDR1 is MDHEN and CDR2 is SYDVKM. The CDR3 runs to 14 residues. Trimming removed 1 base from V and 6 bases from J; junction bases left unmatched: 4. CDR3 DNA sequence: TGTGCCAGCAGTTTATTACAGGGGGACGATGGCTACACCTTC. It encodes CASSLLQGDDGYTF.